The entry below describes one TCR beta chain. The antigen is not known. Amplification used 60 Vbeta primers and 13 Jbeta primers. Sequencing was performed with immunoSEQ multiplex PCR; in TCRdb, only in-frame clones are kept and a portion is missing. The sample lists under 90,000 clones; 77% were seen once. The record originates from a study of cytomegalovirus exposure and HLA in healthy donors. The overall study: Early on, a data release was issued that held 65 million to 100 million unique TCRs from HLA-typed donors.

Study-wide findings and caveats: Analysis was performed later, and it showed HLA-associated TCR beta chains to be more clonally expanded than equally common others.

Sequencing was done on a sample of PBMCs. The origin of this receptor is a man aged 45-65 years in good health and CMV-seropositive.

The CDR3 bases are TGTGCCAGCAGTGCGAGGGGGGGATCCTACAATGAGCAGTTCTTC. Translated: CASSARGGSYNEQFF. The J gene is TRBJ2-1, the V gene TRBV6-4; tentatively, D is TRBD2 (7 bases). The V gene lost 4 bases and the J gene lost 1 base, with 11 bases spanning the gap. CDR1 and CDR2 from the germline V gene are MRHNA and SNTAGT. This CDR3 is built from 15 residues.